These T cell receptor beta chains were read from a single sample in a study of control samples from healthy donors and cancer patients. Here immunoSEQ multiplex PCR was the method, and the copy in TCRdb shows in-frame clones only, minus some. The top ten hold roughly 15% of the sample, which has roughly 100,000 clones, 85% to 90% seen once. Sequencing was done on a sample of blood. The receptor set was obtained from a man aged 25-45 years in good health. CDR3s include the opening cysteine and the closing phenylalanine or tryptophan. Fields, in order: V gene, D gene, J gene, clone size, CDR3 DNA, CDR3 protein. D genes are given only for firm matches. Not all rows give a size; the values are once, few, many and, for expanded clones, a class.

V gene: TRBV11-2
D gene: NA
J gene: TRBJ2-7
clone size: NA
CDR3 DNA: TGTGCCAGCAGCTTAGCCCCGTCCTACGAGCAGTACTTC
CDR3 protein: CASSLAPSYEQYF

V gene: TRBV7-2
D gene: NA
J gene: TRBJ2-7
clone size: NA
CDR3 DNA: TGTGCCAGCAGCTCATACTACGAGCAGTACTTC
CDR3 protein: CASSSYYEQYF

V gene: TRBV5-8
D gene: TRBD2
J gene: TRBJ2-3
clone size: once
CDR3 DNA: TGTGCCAGCATCACAGCTGCAGTAGCGGGAGGGCCGGGTGATACGCAGTATTTT
CDR3 protein: CASITAAVAGGPGDTQYF

V gene: TRBV29-1
D gene: NA
J gene: TRBJ2-3
clone size: NA
CDR3 DNA: TGCAGCGCGCTGGACTTCACAGATACGCAGTATTTT
CDR3 protein: CSALDFTDTQYF

V gene: TRBV7-9
D gene: NA
J gene: TRBJ1-4
clone size: NA
CDR3 DNA: TGTGCCAGCAGCTTATTGACCGCAGGGACCACTAATGAAAAACTGTTTTTT
CDR3 protein: CASSLLTAGTTNEKLFF

V gene: TRBV6-6
D gene: NA
J gene: TRBJ2-2
clone size: NA
CDR3 DNA: TGTGCCAGCAGTTTTAATTCCGGGGAGCTGTTTTTT
CDR3 protein: CASSFNSGELFF

V gene: TRBV12-5
D gene: TRBD1
J gene: TRBJ1-5
clone size: NA
CDR3 DNA: TGTGCTAGTGGTTCAACCGGGACAGGGATTAGCAATCAGCCCCAGCATTTT
CDR3 protein: CASGSTGTGISNQPQHF

V gene: TRBV4-1
D gene: TRBD1
J gene: TRBJ2-7
clone size: NA
CDR3 DNA: TGCGCCAGCAGCCAACCAGGGGGCGCTTGGCGCGAGCAGTACTTC
CDR3 protein: CASSQPGGAWREQYF

V gene: TRBV5-6
D gene: NA
J gene: TRBJ1-5
clone size: NA
CDR3 DNA: TGTGCCAGCAGCGTCCAGGGGTCCCTGCCCCAGCATTTT
CDR3 protein: CASSVQGSLPQHF

V gene: TRBV28
D gene: TRBD1
J gene: TRBJ2-3
clone size: NA
CDR3 DNA: TGTGCCAGCAGTTCGGGACAGCTAGATACGCAGTATTTT
CDR3 protein: CASSSGQLDTQYF

V gene: TRBV12-3/TRBV12-4
D gene: NA
J gene: TRBJ2-5
clone size: NA
CDR3 DNA: TGTGCCAGCAGTGGACTACCCCAAGAGACCCAGTACTTC
CDR3 protein: CASSGLPQETQYF

V gene: TRBV28
D gene: NA
J gene: TRBJ1-4
clone size: NA
CDR3 DNA: TGTGCCAGCAGTCACCGGGACTACGAAAAACTGTTTTTT
CDR3 protein: CASSHRDYEKLFF

V gene: TRBV2
D gene: TRBD2
J gene: TRBJ2-1
clone size: NA
CDR3 DNA: TGTGCCAGCCGGAAGAGCGGGAATCGGGACAATGAGCAGTTCTTC
CDR3 protein: CASRKSGNRDNEQFF

V gene: TRBV7-2
D gene: TRBD1
J gene: TRBJ1-3
clone size: NA
CDR3 DNA: TGTGCCAGCAGCTCCAGGGGACAGATCTCTGGAAACACCATATATTTT
CDR3 protein: CASSSRGQISGNTIYF

V gene: TRBV11-2
D gene: NA
J gene: TRBJ2-2
clone size: NA
CDR3 DNA: TGTGCCAGCAGCTTAGTAGTGGGGGCCCCCGGGGAGCTGTTTTTT
CDR3 protein: CASSLVVGAPGELFF

V gene: TRBV5-1
D gene: NA
J gene: TRBJ2-5
clone size: NA
CDR3 DNA: TGCGCCAGCAGGAACGTCAGGGACGGTGGGACCCAGTACTTC
CDR3 protein: CASRNVRDGGTQYF

V gene: TRBV30
D gene: TRBD1
J gene: TRBJ2-7
clone size: NA
CDR3 DNA: TGTGCCTACCGGGACAGGGACTACGAGCAGTACTTC
CDR3 protein: CAYRDRDYEQYF

V gene: TRBV7-6
D gene: NA
J gene: TRBJ2-7
clone size: NA
CDR3 DNA: TGTGCCAGCAGCTTAGGGTTCCAGCTCTCCTCCGAGCAGTACTTC
CDR3 protein: CASSLGFQLSSEQYF

V gene: TRBV19
D gene: NA
J gene: TRBJ2-1
clone size: NA
CDR3 DNA: TGTGCCACCGCGTTTATTGGGGGAGAGCAGTTCTTC
CDR3 protein: CATAFIGGEQFF

V gene: TRBV6-5
D gene: NA
J gene: TRBJ1-2
clone size: few
CDR3 DNA: TGTGCCAGCAGTTACTCTTCGTTGGGGGGCTACACCTTC
CDR3 protein: CASSYSSLGGYTF

V gene: TRBV5-8
D gene: NA
J gene: TRBJ2-1
clone size: NA
CDR3 DNA: TGTGCCAGCTCATTCAGTAGCTCCTACAATGAGCAGTTCTTC
CDR3 protein: CASSFSSSYNEQFF

V gene: TRBV18
D gene: NA
J gene: TRBJ2-3
clone size: NA
CDR3 DNA: TGTGCCAGCTCACCATACCGGGAATCTAGCACAGATACGCAGTATTTT
CDR3 protein: CASSPYRESSTDTQYF

V gene: TRBV11-3
D gene: TRBD2
J gene: TRBJ2-1
clone size: NA
CDR3 DNA: TGTGCCAGCAGCGCTGGTACTAGCGGCTCCGGAGAGCAGTTCTTC
CDR3 protein: CASSAGTSGSGEQFF

V gene: TRBV10-1
D gene: NA
J gene: TRBJ2-2
clone size: NA
CDR3 DNA: TGCGCCAGCAGTGAGTCGGGCACCGGGGAGCTGTTTTTT
CDR3 protein: CASSESGTGELFF

V gene: TRBV7-2
D gene: NA
J gene: TRBJ2-1
clone size: NA
CDR3 DNA: TGTGCCAGCAGCTTAGCAGGGGGGGAGCCCTACAATGAGCAGTTCTTC
CDR3 protein: CASSLAGGEPYNEQFF

V gene: TRBV24-1
D gene: TRBD1
J gene: TRBJ1-3
clone size: once
CDR3 DNA: TGTGCCACCAGCCCAGGGGGGGGCCATGCTGGAAACACCATATATTTT
CDR3 protein: CATSPGGGHAGNTIYF

V gene: TRBV27
D gene: TRBD1
J gene: TRBJ1-4
clone size: NA
CDR3 DNA: TGTGCCAGCAGTTTAAAACAGGACCTGTCAGGGGGGAAACTGTTTTTT
CDR3 protein: CASSLKQDLSGGKLFF

V gene: TRBV25-1
D gene: NA
J gene: TRBJ1-2
clone size: medium-sized
CDR3 DNA: TGTGCCAGCAGTGGCATGAACGGGGAGGGCTACACCTTC
CDR3 protein: CASSGMNGEGYTF

V gene: TRBV4-2
D gene: NA
J gene: TRBJ1-2
clone size: NA
CDR3 DNA: TGTGCCAGCAGCTTTACAGGGACTTCTAACTATGGCTACACCTTC
CDR3 protein: CASSFTGTSNYGYTF

V gene: TRBV2
D gene: TRBD2
J gene: TRBJ2-1
clone size: NA
CDR3 DNA: TGTGCCAGCAGCACCGGGACTAGCGGGTTCAATGAGCAGTTCTTC
CDR3 protein: CASSTGTSGFNEQFF

V gene: TRBV29-1
D gene: NA
J gene: TRBJ2-3
clone size: NA
CDR3 DNA: TGCAGCGACGGAGATACGCAGTATTTT
CDR3 protein: CSDGDTQYF

V gene: TRBV7-8
D gene: TRBD1
J gene: TRBJ1-1
clone size: NA
CDR3 DNA: TGTGCCAGCAAAAGGGACAGTGGAACCACTGAAGCTTTCTTT
CDR3 protein: CASKRDSGTTEAFF

V gene: TRBV12-3/TRBV12-4
D gene: NA
J gene: TRBJ2-4
clone size: NA
CDR3 DNA: TGTGCCAGCAGTTCTACAAGACTAGACATTCAGTACTTC
CDR3 protein: CASSSTRLDIQYF

V gene: TRBV18
D gene: TRBD2
J gene: TRBJ2-2
clone size: NA
CDR3 DNA: TGTGCCAGCTCACAAAGACTAGCGGGAGATGGCGGGGAGCTGTTTTTT
CDR3 protein: CASSQRLAGDGGELFF

V gene: TRBV5-1
D gene: TRBD2
J gene: TRBJ2-1
clone size: NA
CDR3 DNA: TGCGCCAGCAGCTTGTTAGCGGGAGGGCGGGAAGAGCAGTTCTTC
CDR3 protein: CASSLLAGGREEQFF

V gene: TRBV3-1/TRBV3-2
D gene: TRBD2
J gene: TRBJ2-1
clone size: NA
CDR3 DNA: TGTGCCAGCAGCCAAGATAGATCTAGCGGGAGGTTAAACTCCTACAATGAGCAGTTCTTC
CDR3 protein: CASSQDRSSGRLNSYNEQFF

V gene: TRBV7-2
D gene: TRBD2
J gene: TRBJ2-7
clone size: NA
CDR3 DNA: TGTGCCATCTCCGGACTAGCGGGGGCCCGAAGCGCCTACGAGCAGTACTTC
CDR3 protein: CAISGLAGARSAYEQYF

V gene: TRBV5-1
D gene: NA
J gene: TRBJ2-3
clone size: NA
CDR3 DNA: TGCGCCAGCAGCTTGGAGGGGGGCACAGATACGCAGTATTTT
CDR3 protein: CASSLEGGTDTQYF

V gene: TRBV5-1
D gene: NA
J gene: TRBJ2-2
clone size: few
CDR3 DNA: TGCGCCAGCAGCTTGGATGGGAACACCGGGGAGCTGTTTTTT
CDR3 protein: CASSLDGNTGELFF

V gene: TRBV11-2
D gene: TRBD2
J gene: TRBJ2-2
clone size: NA
CDR3 DNA: TGTGCCAGCAGCCGGACTAGCGGGAAATCCGGGGAGCTGTTTTTT
CDR3 protein: CASSRTSGKSGELFF

V gene: TRBV5-1
D gene: TRBD2
J gene: TRBJ2-2
clone size: NA
CDR3 DNA: TGCGCCAGCACTGCTCACTACAATTGGAGGGACCAAGGGAGGGCCGGGGAGCTGTTTTTT
CDR3 protein: CASTAHYNWRDQGRAGELFF

V gene: TRBV6-2/TRBV6-3
D gene: NA
J gene: TRBJ1-2
clone size: NA
CDR3 DNA: TGTGCCAGCAGTTACAAAGGAGGCTACACCTTC
CDR3 protein: CASSYKGGYTF

V gene: TRBV4-2
D gene: TRBD1
J gene: TRBJ1-2
clone size: medium-sized
CDR3 DNA: TGTGCCAGCAGCCAAGAAGAGGGACAGGGGGTGGGCGGCTACACCTTC
CDR3 protein: CASSQEEGQGVGGYTF

V gene: TRBV7-5
D gene: NA
J gene: TRBJ2-7
clone size: NA
CDR3 DNA: TGTGTCGGAGATGTGGGGGGCGGATTACACGAGCAGTACTTC
CDR3 protein: CVGDVGGGLHEQYF

V gene: TRBV19
D gene: NA
J gene: TRBJ2-1
clone size: NA
CDR3 DNA: TGTGCCAGTAGCATGACTCTGAGCTCCTACAATGAGCAGTTCTTC
CDR3 protein: CASSMTLSSYNEQFF

V gene: TRBV2
D gene: NA
J gene: TRBJ2-2
clone size: NA
CDR3 DNA: TGTGCCAGCAGTTATGCCCGGGCCAACACCGGGGAGCTGTTTTTT
CDR3 protein: CASSYARANTGELFF

V gene: TRBV7-3
D gene: NA
J gene: TRBJ2-1
clone size: NA
CDR3 DNA: TGTGCCAGCAGCTACAGCGGAGGGAGGAATGAGCAGTTCTTC
CDR3 protein: CASSYSGGRNEQFF

V gene: TRBV10-3
D gene: TRBD1
J gene: TRBJ1-2
clone size: NA
CDR3 DNA: TGTGCCACCGGGACAGGGGGTGGGGTCTATGGCTACACCTTC
CDR3 protein: CATGTGGGVYGYTF

V gene: TRBV7-7
D gene: TRBD1
J gene: TRBJ2-3
clone size: NA
CDR3 DNA: TGTGCCAGCAGCCCGACAGGGGGAGCAGATACGCAGTATTTT
CDR3 protein: CASSPTGGADTQYF

V gene: TRBV28
D gene: NA
J gene: TRBJ2-7
clone size: NA
CDR3 DNA: TGTGCCAGCAGTTTTGGGGGACCGAAATACGAGCAGTACTTC
CDR3 protein: CASSFGGPKYEQYF